Listed below are T cell receptor beta chains from one sample, sequenced in a study of blood T cell repertoires in COVID-19. The protocol was immunoSEQ multiplex PCR, while the TCRdb copy is restricted to in-frame clones and leaves out a portion. The data contain about 140,000 clones, approximately 86% of them singletons. What was sequenced was peripheral blood. The receptors come from an older woman with acute or convalescent COVID-19. CDR3s include the opening cysteine and the closing phenylalanine or tryptophan. The D gene is left open where the match is weak. Part of the rows lack a size; the others show once, few, many or a class for expanded clones.

v_gene	len	abundance	d_gene	j_gene	CDR3aa	CDR3nt
TRBV24-1	12	-	-	TRBJ1-5	CATSDPGRPQHF	TGTGCCACCAGTGATCCTGGCCGGCCCCAGCATTTT
TRBV10-3	15	-	TRBD2	TRBJ2-3	CAITVSGGATDTQYF	TGTGCCATCACCGTTAGCGGGGGGGCCACAGATACGCAGTATTTT
TRBV9	14	once	TRBD2	TRBJ2-7	CASSPRAGAYEQYF	TGTGCCAGCAGCCCCAGAGCGGGGGCTTACGAGCAGTACTTC
TRBV11-2	15	few	TRBD2	TRBJ2-3	CASSLEGLATDTQYF	TGTGCCAGCAGCTTAGAGGGACTAGCGACAGATACGCAGTATTTT
TRBV19	15	once	TRBD2	TRBJ2-3	CASSRLAGGRDTQYF	TGTGCCAGTAGCCGACTAGCGGGGGGGCGAGATACGCAGTATTTT
TRBV4-1	18	once	TRBD1	TRBJ2-7	CASSQDPFRRDRSYEQYF	TGCGCCAGCAGCCAAGATCCATTTCGGCGGGACAGGTCCTACGAGCAGTACTTC
TRBV7-2	15	-	TRBD2	TRBJ2-3	CASRPPGGAPDTQYF	TGTGCCAGCAGACCGCCGGGGGGGGCCCCAGATACGCAGTATTTT
TRBV29-1	17	-	-	TRBJ2-1	CSVRLTGRGNSYNEQFF	TGCAGCGTTCGTCTGACCGGACGGGGAAACTCCTACAATGAGCAGTTCTTC
TRBV9	12	few	-	TRBJ2-2	CASSVASGELFF	TGTGCCAGCAGCGTAGCCTCCGGGGAGCTGTTTTTT
TRBV6-5	15	once	-	TRBJ1-2	CASTRHGGGGYGYTF	TGTGCCAGCACGCGACACGGGGGGGGAGGCTATGGCTACACCTTC
TRBV5-5	13	-	TRBD1	TRBJ1-1	CASSFKRGHDAFF	TGTGCCAGCAGCTTTAAGAGGGGGCATGATGCTTTCTTT
TRBV12-3/TRBV12-4	11	once	-	TRBJ2-1	CASSPLYEQFF	TGTGCCAGCAGCCCCTTGTATGAGCAGTTCTTC
TRBV5-1	16	-	TRBD2	TRBJ2-1	CASRIGGTSGNNEQFF	TGCGCCAGCCGCATAGGGGGGACTAGCGGAAACAATGAGCAGTTCTTC
TRBV7-6	13	once	TRBD1	TRBJ1-5	CASSQTGVQPQHF	TGTGCCAGCAGCCAGACAGGGGTTCAGCCCCAGCATTTT
TRBV5-1	12	-	TRBD1	TRBJ1-2	CASSDGQGPYTF	TGCGCCAGCAGCGACGGACAGGGGCCCTACACCTTC
TRBV6-5	14	once	-	TRBJ1-2	CASSYSGGRYGYTF	TGTGCCAGCAGTTACTCGGGGGGAAGATATGGCTACACCTTC
TRBV12-3/TRBV12-4	13	once	TRBD2	TRBJ2-5	CASSFGGLETQYF	TGTGCCAGCAGTTTCGGGGGGTTGGAGACCCAGTACTTC
TRBV19	15	-	-	TRBJ2-2	CASSISTGRTGELFF	TGTGCCAGTAGTATTTCGACAGGCCGCACCGGGGAGCTGTTTTTT
TRBV11-2	13	-	-	TRBJ1-2	CASSLGGVPGYTF	TGTGCCAGCAGCTTAGGAGGTGTTCCTGGCTACACCTTC
TRBV30	13	-	-	TRBJ1-2	CAWSVLAGEVYTF	TGTGCCTGGAGTGTCCTCGCGGGAGAAGTCTACACCTTC
TRBV28	14	-	TRBD1	TRBJ1-3	CASSFQGAGNTIYF	TGTGCCAGCAGTTTTCAGGGGGCTGGAAACACCATATATTTT
TRBV7-9	15	-	-	TRBJ1-3	CASSLNGGSENTIYF	TGTGCCAGCAGCCTAAATGGGGGCTCTGAAAACACCATATATTTT
TRBV14	17	-	TRBD1	TRBJ1-1	CASSHFGRGMLNTEAFF	TGTGCCAGCAGCCATTTCGGCAGGGGGATGTTGAACACTGAAGCTTTCTTT
TRBV10-1	14	-	-	TRBJ1-2	CASSETRSSNGYTF	TGCGCCAGCAGTGAAACGAGGAGCTCAAATGGCTACACCTTC
TRBV4-2	15	-	TRBD2	TRBJ2-2	CASSQDREGPGELFF	TGTGCCAGCAGCCAAGATCGGGAGGGCCCCGGGGAGCTGTTTTTT
TRBV7-2	14	-	-	TRBJ1-5	CASSLYISNQPQHF	TGTGCCAGCAGTCTGTACATTAGCAATCAGCCCCAGCATTTT
TRBV27	14	-	TRBD2	TRBJ2-3	CASRGLAGPDTQYF	TGTGCCAGTAGAGGACTAGCGGGGCCAGATACGCAGTATTTT
TRBV28	13	once	TRBD2	TRBJ2-7	CASGNGGAYEQYF	TGTGCCAGCGGGAACGGGGGGGCCTACGAGCAGTACTTC
TRBV9	16	once	TRBD1	TRBJ1-2	CASSVGGTGPPLGYTF	TGTGCCAGCAGCGTAGGGGGGACAGGCCCTCCCCTGGGCTACACCTTC
TRBV21-1	18	-	-	TRBJ2-5	CASSKARRTSGGKETQYF	TGTGCCAGCAGCAAAGCTAGGAGGACTAGCGGGGGGAAAGAGACCCAGTACTTC
TRBV25-1	12	-	-	TRBJ1-3	CASRGSGNTIYF	TGTGCCAGCAGAGGGAGTGGAAACACCATATATTTT
TRBV30	13	-	-	TRBJ1-4	CAWSVQANEKLFF	TGTGCCTGGAGTGTACAGGCAAATGAAAAACTGTTTTTT
TRBV30	13	once	-	TRBJ1-1	CAWSVQENTEAFF	TGTGCCTGGAGTGTACAGGAGAACACTGAAGCTTTCTTT
TRBV18	18	-	TRBD2	TRBJ2-3	CASSPAIAGGPSTDTQYF	TGTGCCAGCTCACCAGCTATAGCGGGGGGGCCAAGCACAGATACGCAGTATTTT
TRBV5-6	13	-	-	TRBJ1-1	CASSFTVNTEAFF	TGTGCCAGCAGCTTTACAGTGAACACTGAAGCTTTCTTT
TRBV2	14	once	TRBD1	TRBJ1-5	CASSPTGGRQPQHF	TGTGCCAGCAGCCCGACAGGGGGACGACAGCCCCAGCATTTT
TRBV5-5	16	-	TRBD1	TRBJ2-2	CASSLGTGVWTGELFF	TGTGCCAGCAGCCTAGGGACAGGGGTTTGGACCGGGGAGCTGTTTTTT
TRBV7-2	15	few	-	TRBJ1-3	CASSPSMFSGNTIYF	TGTGCCAGCAGCCCTTCTATGTTCTCTGGAAACACCATATATTTT
TRBV27	15	-	TRBD1	TRBJ1-2	CASSFGQGGDYGYTF	TGTGCCAGCAGTTTTGGACAGGGCGGGGACTATGGCTACACCTTC
TRBV11-2	13	-	-	TRBJ2-7	CASSQNPGYEQYF	TGTGCCAGCAGCCAGAATCCGGGTTACGAGCAGTACTTC
TRBV7-3	12	once	-	TRBJ2-3	CASSFGSDTQYF	TGTGCCAGCAGCTTCGGGTCAGATACGCAGTATTTT
TRBV28	12	once	-	TRBJ2-7	CASRDFLHEQYF	TGTGCCAGTAGGGACTTTCTTCACGAGCAGTACTTC
TRBV9	15	-	-	TRBJ2-2	CASSLRAVGTGELFF	TGTGCCAGCAGCCTTCGAGCGGTGGGGACCGGGGAGCTGTTTTTT
TRBV7-6	16	-	-	TRBJ1-3	CASSLAGAVTGNTIYF	TGTGCCAGCAGCTTAGCAGGGGCAGTCACCGGAAACACCATATATTTT
TRBV28	16	-	-	TRBJ1-5	CASSLMDFRVEQPQHF	TGTGCCAGCAGTTTAATGGATTTCCGGGTTGAGCAGCCCCAGCATTTT
TRBV6-5	14	-	-	TRBJ2-7	CASKSEGLTYEQYF	TGTGCCAGCAAATCCGAGGGACTCACCTACGAGCAGTACTTC
TRBV5-1	15	-	-	TRBJ2-7	CASSLEPAVSDEQYF	TGCGCCAGCAGCTTGGAGCCAGCAGTGAGCGACGAGCAGTACTTC
TRBV11-2	17	-	TRBD2	TRBJ2-1	CASSSHPGLAGRDEQFF	TGTGCCAGCAGCTCCCACCCGGGACTAGCGGGGAGGGATGAGCAGTTCTTC
TRBV6-5	13	-	-	TRBJ2-2	CASSFLRAGELFF	TGTGCCAGCAGTTTTTTGAGGGCCGGGGAGCTGTTTTTT
TRBV6-5	12	-	-	TRBJ1-5	CASILPPQPQHF	TGTGCCAGCATCCTCCCCCCTCAGCCCCAGCATTTT
TRBV2	14	once	TRBD2	TRBJ2-7	CASKAGGALYEQYF	TGTGCCAGCAAAGCGGGGGGAGCCCTCTACGAGCAGTACTTC
TRBV28	17	-	TRBD1	TRBJ2-6	CASRSLGQGSGANVLTF	TGTGCCAGCAGATCGCTCGGACAGGGCTCTGGGGCCAACGTCCTGACTTTC
TRBV19	14	-	TRBD1	TRBJ2-7	CASSIGDRTYEQYF	TGTGCCAGTAGTATAGGGGACAGGACCTACGAGCAGTACTTC
TRBV15	12	-	-	TRBJ1-2	CATSGRDNGYTF	TGTGCCACCAGTGGCAGGGATAATGGCTACACCTTC
TRBV6-5	13	-	-	TRBJ1-5	CASSTGFNQPQHF	TGTGCCAGCAGCACAGGGTTCAATCAGCCCCAGCATTTT